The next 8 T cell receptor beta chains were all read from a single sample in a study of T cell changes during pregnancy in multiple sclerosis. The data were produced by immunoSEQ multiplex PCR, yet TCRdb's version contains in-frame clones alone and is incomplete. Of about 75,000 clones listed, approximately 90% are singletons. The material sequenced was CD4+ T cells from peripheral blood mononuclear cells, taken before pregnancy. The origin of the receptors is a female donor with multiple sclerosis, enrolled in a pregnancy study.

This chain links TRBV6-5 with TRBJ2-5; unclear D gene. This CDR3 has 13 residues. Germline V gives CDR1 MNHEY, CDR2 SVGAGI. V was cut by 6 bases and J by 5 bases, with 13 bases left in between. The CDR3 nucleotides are TGTGCCAGCAGCCGGTCGGTCGTGGAGACCCAGTACTTC. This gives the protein CASSRSVVETQYF.

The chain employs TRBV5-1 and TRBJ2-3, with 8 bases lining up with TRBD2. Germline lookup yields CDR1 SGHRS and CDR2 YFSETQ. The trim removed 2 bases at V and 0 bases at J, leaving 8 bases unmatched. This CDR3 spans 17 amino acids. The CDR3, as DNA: TGCGCCAGCAGCTTAGCCTACAGCGGGGGAAGCACAGATACGCAGTATTTT. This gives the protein CASSLAYSGGSTDTQYF.

CDR3 sequence reads: CASSPNWRGIDYGYTF. The CDR3 DNA sequence: TGTGCCAGCAGCCCCAATTGGAGGGGTATAGACTATGGCTACACCTTC. The chain uses TRBV7-8 and TRBJ1-2; possibly TRBD1 for D (5 bases). CDR1 and CDR2 (germline): SGHVS, FQNEAQ. With 5 bases removed from V and 3 bases from J, the gap between germline ends came to 19 bases. The CDR3 spans 16 residues.

CDR3 nucleotide sequence: TGTGCCAGCAGCTCGGACCGGTGTGGACTCAATCAGCCCCAGCATTTT. Residues: CASSSDRCGLNQPQHF. The rearrangement joins TRBV7-3 to TRBJ1-5; no definite D call. CDR1 SGHTA and CDR2 FQGTGA come from the germline V gene. V shed 4 bases and J shed 3 bases, with 16 bases lying between them. The CDR3 is 16 residues long.

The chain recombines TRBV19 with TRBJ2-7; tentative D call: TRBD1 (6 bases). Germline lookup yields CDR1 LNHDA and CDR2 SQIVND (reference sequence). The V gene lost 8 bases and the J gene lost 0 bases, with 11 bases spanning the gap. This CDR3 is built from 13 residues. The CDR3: CASRRQDSYEQYF. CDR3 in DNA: TGTGCCAGTCGCAGACAGGACTCCTACGAGCAGTACTTC.

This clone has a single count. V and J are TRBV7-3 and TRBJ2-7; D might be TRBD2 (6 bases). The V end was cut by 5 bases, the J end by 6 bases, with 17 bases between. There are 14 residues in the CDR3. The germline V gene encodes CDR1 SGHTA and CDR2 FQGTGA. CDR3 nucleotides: TGTGCCAGCAGCCCTGTCGGCGGGGCCGGCGAGCAGTACTTC. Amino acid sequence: CASSPVGGAGEQYF.

The chain's CDR3 is CASSRQGVTFF. In DNA, the CDR3 is TGTGCCAGCAGTCGACAGGGGGTCACGTTCTTC. The chain couples TRBV6-4 to TRBJ2-1; 9 positions match TRBD1. V shed 5 bases and J 15 bases; nucleotides not matched to a gene: 5. Germline assignment: CDR1 MRHNA and CDR2 SNTAGT. The length of the CDR3 is 11 residues.

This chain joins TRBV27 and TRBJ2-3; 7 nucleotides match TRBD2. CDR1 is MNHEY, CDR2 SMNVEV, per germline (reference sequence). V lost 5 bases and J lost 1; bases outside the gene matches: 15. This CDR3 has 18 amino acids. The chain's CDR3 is CASSTPPRTGGGTDTQYF. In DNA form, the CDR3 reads TGTGCCAGCAGTACCCCCCCCCGGACGGGAGGCGGCACAGATACGCAGTATTTT.